The rows below give T cell receptor beta chains drawn from one sample of a study of Graves' ophthalmopathy and Graves' hyperthyroidism. TCRdb redid the calling of the multiplex PCR reads with MiXCR, one entry per CDR3 protein. The table records more than 300,000 distinct CDR3 sequences, roughly 15% of them present only once. Sequencing was done on a sample of peripheral blood. These receptor sequences come from a woman under 30 with stable Graves' hyperthyroidism. Each CDR3 is given with its conserved first and last residue. A D gene is named only where the DNA matches it firmly. Where a row states a size, it is once, few, many or the class of an expanded clone; other rows omit it.

v_call: TRBV12-3/TRBV12-4
clone_size: few
j_call: TRBJ2-5
d_call: NA
cdr3_nt: TGTGCCAGCAGTCCTATGGGGATACAAGAGACCCAGTACTTC
cdr3_aa: CASSPMGIQETQYF

v_call: TRBV6-2/TRBV6-3
clone_size: many
j_call: TRBJ2-7
d_call: NA
cdr3_nt: TGTGCCAGCAGTCACAACACGGACAGTCCTGGATCCTACGAGCAGTACTTC
cdr3_aa: CASSHNTDSPGSYEQYF

v_call: TRBV15
clone_size: many
j_call: TRBJ1-1
d_call: TRBD1
cdr3_nt: TGTGCCACCAGCCATGAGACAGGGCTTTTGAACACTGAAGCTTTCTTT
cdr3_aa: CATSHETGLLNTEAFF

v_call: TRBV4-2
clone_size: NA
j_call: TRBJ1-2
d_call: NA
cdr3_nt: TGTGCCAGCAGCCAAGGCGGAGCTCTCGACTATGGCTACACCTTC
cdr3_aa: CASSQGGALDYGYTF

v_call: TRBV2
clone_size: many
j_call: TRBJ1-6
d_call: TRBD1
cdr3_nt: TGTGCCAGCAGGGGACAGGGTTCACCCCTCCACTTT
cdr3_aa: CASRGQGSPLHF

v_call: TRBV12-3/TRBV12-4
clone_size: many
j_call: TRBJ1-2
d_call: TRBD1
cdr3_nt: TGTGCCAGCAGTAAGGGACAGGACGCCTATGGCTACACCTTC
cdr3_aa: CASSKGQDAYGYTF

v_call: TRBV20-1
clone_size: many
j_call: TRBJ1-2
d_call: NA
cdr3_nt: TGCAGTGCTAGAGATGGGGACGGCAGGCAAAGCTATGGCTACACCTTC
cdr3_aa: CSARDGDGRQSYGYTF

v_call: TRBV3-1
clone_size: NA
j_call: TRBJ1-1
d_call: NA
cdr3_nt: TGTGCCAGCAGCATCCACAGGCTGGGAAACACTGAAGCTTTCTTT
cdr3_aa: CASSIHRLGNTEAFF

v_call: TRBV15
clone_size: many
j_call: TRBJ1-2
d_call: NA
cdr3_nt: TGTGCCACCAGCAGAGATTTTGGACTCGACTATGGCTACACCTTC
cdr3_aa: CATSRDFGLDYGYTF

v_call: TRBV12-3/TRBV12-4
clone_size: many
j_call: TRBJ2-5
d_call: NA
cdr3_nt: TGTGCCAGCAGTTTAGAGGCTAGAGCGGAGACCCAGTACTTC
cdr3_aa: CASSLEARAETQYF

v_call: TRBV10-2
clone_size: many
j_call: TRBJ1-1
d_call: TRBD1
cdr3_nt: TGCGCCAGCAGGGGGACAGGGGGCATGAACACTGAAGCTTTCTTT
cdr3_aa: CASRGTGGMNTEAFF

v_call: TRBV7-8
clone_size: NA
j_call: TRBJ1-5
d_call: NA
cdr3_nt: TGTGCCAGCAGCTTAGCGCGAGTCAATCAGCCCCAGCATTTT
cdr3_aa: CASSLARVNQPQHF

v_call: TRBV18
clone_size: many
j_call: TRBJ1-1
d_call: NA
cdr3_nt: TGTGCCAGCTCAGAGGACCAGAACACTGAAGCTTTCTTT
cdr3_aa: CASSEDQNTEAFF

v_call: TRBV13
clone_size: many
j_call: TRBJ1-6
d_call: NA
cdr3_nt: TGTGCCAGCAGCATACAGGGACATATCTCCTATAATTCACCCCTCCACTTT
cdr3_aa: CASSIQGHISYNSPLHF

v_call: TRBV14
clone_size: many
j_call: TRBJ2-5
d_call: NA
cdr3_nt: TGTGCCAGCAGCCATTCCCAAGAGACCCAGTACTTC
cdr3_aa: CASSHSQETQYF

v_call: TRBV24-1
clone_size: many
j_call: TRBJ1-1
d_call: NA
cdr3_nt: TGTGCCACCAGTGATCCAGGCTTGAACACTGAAGCTTTCTTT
cdr3_aa: CATSDPGLNTEAFF

v_call: TRBV7-2
clone_size: many
j_call: TRBJ1-2
d_call: NA
cdr3_nt: TGTGCCAGCAGCTTAGACCCAGGCGTCTATGGCTACACCTTC
cdr3_aa: CASSLDPGVYGYTF

v_call: TRBV10-1
clone_size: many
j_call: TRBJ1-1
d_call: NA
cdr3_nt: TGCGCCAGCAGTGAGTCGGTGTACACTGAAGCTTTCTTT
cdr3_aa: CASSESVYTEAFF